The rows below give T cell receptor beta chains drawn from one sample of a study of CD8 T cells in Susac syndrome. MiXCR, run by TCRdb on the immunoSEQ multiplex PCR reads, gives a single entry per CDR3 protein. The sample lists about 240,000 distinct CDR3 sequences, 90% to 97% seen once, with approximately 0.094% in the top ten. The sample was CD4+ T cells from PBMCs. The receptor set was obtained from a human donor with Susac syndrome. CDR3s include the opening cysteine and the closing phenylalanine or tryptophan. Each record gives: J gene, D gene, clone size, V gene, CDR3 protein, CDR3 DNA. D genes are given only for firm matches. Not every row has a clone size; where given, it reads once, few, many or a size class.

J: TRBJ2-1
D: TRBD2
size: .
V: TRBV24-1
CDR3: CATSAAGAGNEQFF
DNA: TGTGCCACCAGTGCCGCGGGAGCGGGCAATGAGCAGTTCTTC

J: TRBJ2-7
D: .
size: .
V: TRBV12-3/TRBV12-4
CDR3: CASSPTLGLYEQYF
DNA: TGTGCCAGCAGTCCTACTCTTGGACTGTACGAGCAGTACTTC

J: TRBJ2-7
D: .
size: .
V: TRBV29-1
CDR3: CSVGFDGAYEQYF
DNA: TGCAGCGTTGGGTTTGACGGAGCCTACGAGCAGTACTTC

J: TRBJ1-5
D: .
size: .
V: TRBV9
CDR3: CASSVGVWSNQPQHF
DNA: TGTGCCAGCAGCGTAGGAGTTTGGTCAAATCAGCCCCAGCATTTT

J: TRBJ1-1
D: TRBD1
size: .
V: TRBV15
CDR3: CATSGRTGLNTEAFF
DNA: TGTGCCACCAGCGGGCGGACAGGACTAAACACTGAAGCTTTCTTT

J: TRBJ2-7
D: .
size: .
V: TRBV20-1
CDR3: CSARVWAGRSYEQYF
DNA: TGCAGTGCTAGAGTTTGGGCGGGAAGGTCCTACGAGCAGTACTTC

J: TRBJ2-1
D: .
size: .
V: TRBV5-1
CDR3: CASSLETTYNEQFF
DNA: TGCGCCAGCAGTTTGGAGACTACCTACAATGAGCAGTTCTTC

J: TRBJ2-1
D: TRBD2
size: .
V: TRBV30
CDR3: CAWSVPGTSGRVPSFF
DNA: TGTGCCTGGAGTGTACCCGGGACTAGCGGGAGGGTCCCCTCGTTCTTC

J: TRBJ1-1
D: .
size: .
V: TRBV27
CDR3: CASSRKGDTEAFF
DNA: TGTGCCAGCAGCCGTAAGGGGGACACTGAAGCTTTCTTT

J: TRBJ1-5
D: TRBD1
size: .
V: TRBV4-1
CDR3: CASSLGQGKYPTYNQPQHF
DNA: TGCGCCAGCAGCCTAGGACAGGGGAAATATCCGACCTACAATCAGCCCCAGCATTTT

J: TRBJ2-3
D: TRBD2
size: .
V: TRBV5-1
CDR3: CASSLLAGDSDTQYF
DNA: TGCGCCAGCAGCTTGCTAGCGGGAGACTCAGATACGCAGTATTTT

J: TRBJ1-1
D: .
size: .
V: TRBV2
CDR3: CASSEYGQWNTEAFF
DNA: TGTGCCAGCAGTGAGTACGGACAGTGGAACACTGAAGCTTTCTTT

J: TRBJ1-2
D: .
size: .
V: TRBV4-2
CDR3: CASSPSERLSGYTF
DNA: TGTGCCAGCAGCCCTTCCGAGAGGCTTTCGGGCTACACCTTC

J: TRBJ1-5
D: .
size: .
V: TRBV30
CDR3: CAWSQGPGLGQPQHF
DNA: TGTGCCTGGAGTCAAGGACCGGGCTTAGGACAGCCCCAGCATTTT

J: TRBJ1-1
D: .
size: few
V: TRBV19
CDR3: CASSRGQMNTEAFF
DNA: TGTGCCAGTAGTAGAGGACAGATGAACACTGAAGCTTTCTTT

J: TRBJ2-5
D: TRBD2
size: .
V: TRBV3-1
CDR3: CASSQDRLAGQETQYF
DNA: TGTGCCAGCAGCCAAGATCGCCTAGCGGGCCAAGAGACCCAGTACTTC

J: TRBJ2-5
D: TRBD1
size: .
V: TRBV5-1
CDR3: CASSLGDRGLSQETQYF
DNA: TGCGCCAGCAGCCTGGGAGACAGGGGCCTTAGTCAAGAGACCCAGTACTTC

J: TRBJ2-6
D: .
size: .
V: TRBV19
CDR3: CASTEYRSGANVLTF
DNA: TGTGCCAGTACCGAATATAGATCTGGGGCCAACGTCCTGACTTTC

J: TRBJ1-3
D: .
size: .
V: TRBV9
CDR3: CASGQNSGNTIYF
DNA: TGTGCCAGCGGCCAGAACTCTGGAAACACCATATATTTT

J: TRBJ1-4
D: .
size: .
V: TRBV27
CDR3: CASTVWPQGRGGEKLFF
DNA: TGTGCCAGCACCGTTTGGCCACAGGGCCGGGGGGGTGAAAAACTGTTTTTT

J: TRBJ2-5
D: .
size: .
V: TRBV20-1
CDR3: CSARTRGRETQYF
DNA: TGCAGTGCTAGGACCAGGGGTAGGGAGACCCAGTACTTC

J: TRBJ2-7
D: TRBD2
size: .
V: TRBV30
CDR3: CAWRGGGYEQYF
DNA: TGTGCCTGGAGGGGCGGGGGCTACGAGCAGTACTTC

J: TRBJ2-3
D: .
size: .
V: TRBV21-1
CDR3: CASSKAHTTDTQYF
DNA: TGTGCCAGCAGCAAAGCGCACACCACAGATACGCAGTATTTT

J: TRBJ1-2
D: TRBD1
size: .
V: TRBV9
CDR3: CASSAGQGIYGYTF
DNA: TGTGCCAGCAGCGCGGGACAGGGGATATACGGCTACACCTTC

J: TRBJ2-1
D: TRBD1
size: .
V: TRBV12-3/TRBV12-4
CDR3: CASSTLGTGLNEQFF
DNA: TGTGCCAGCAGCACCCTCGGGACAGGGCTCAATGAGCAGTTCTTC

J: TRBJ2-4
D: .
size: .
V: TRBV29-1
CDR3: CSVEGTGDLIQYF
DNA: TGCAGCGTTGAAGGGACGGGGGACCTCATTCAGTACTTC

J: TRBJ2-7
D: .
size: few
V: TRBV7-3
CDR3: CASSPTGAYEQYF
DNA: TGTGCCAGCAGCCCCACGGGCGCCTACGAGCAGTACTTC